What follows are 12 T cell receptor beta chains derived from one specimen sequenced in a study of human T cells and chemical hapten exposure. The time point: patch test 1, 2 weeks after DPC sensitization. Treatment: therapeutic diphenylcyclopropenone sensitization with weekly scalp DPC. TCRdb redid the calling of the RACE reads with MiXCR, one entry per CDR3 protein. This table holds around 300,000 distinct CDR3 sequences, approximately 6.9% found once. Material: whole blood, obtained in connection with sensitization to the hapten diphenylcyclopropenone (DPC). These receptors were taken from a woman under 30 with alopecia areata. Some clones in this sample may be carry-over from other donors' samples.

This clonotype was detected many times. The chain employs TRBV20-1 and TRBJ2-3; the match to TRBD1 covers 8 bases. This CDR3 comprises 15 residues. Germline CDR1 and CDR2: DFQATT and SNEGSKA (reference sequence). The V gene end was trimmed by 5 bases and the J gene end by 4 bases; junction bases not matched to a gene: 11. CDR3 DNA sequence: TGCAGTGCTTCTTCAGGGGGCGCAGAGTCAGATACGCAGTATTTT. Its protein is CSASSGGAESDTQYF.

The chain uses TRBV27 and TRBJ1-1; 8 nucleotides match TRBD1. The germline V gene encodes CDR1 MNHEY and CDR2 SMNVEV (reference sequence). Trimming removed 4 bases from V and 4 bases from J; junction bases left unmatched: 2. The CDR3 contains 13 residues. The DNA of the CDR3 is TGTGCCAGCAGTTCGACAGGGGTCACTGAAGCTTTCTTT. It translates to CASSSTGVTEAFF.

The chain joins TRBV10-3 to TRBJ2-6, with D possibly matching TRBD1 (5 bases). There are 17 residues in the CDR3. Germline loops: CDR1 ENHRY, CDR2 SYGVKD. Trimming removed 2 bases from V and 1 base from J, with 12 bases in between. The CDR3 nucleotides are TGTGCCATCAGTGAGATGGGGCAGGGATCTGGGGCCAACGTCCTGACTTTC. It is translated as CAISEMGQGSGANVLTF.

Ten or more counts support this clonotype. This chain uses TRBV5-5 with TRBJ2-5, with D perhaps TRBD1 or TRBD2 (5 bases each). CDR3 size: 13 residues. V shed 3 bases and J shed 1 base, with 7 bases lying between them. CDR1 is SGHKS, CDR2 YYEKEE, per germline (reference sequence). CDR3 in DNA: TGTGCCAGCAGCTCGGGACCCCAAGAGACCCAGTACTTC. It codes for CASSSGPQETQYF.

This clonotype was found a few times. V usage is TRBV12-3 or TRBV12-4 and J usage is TRBJ1-5; D ambiguous. The V gene lost 5 bases and the J gene lost 0 bases, with 8 bases spanning the gap. The CDR3 spans 14 residues. The CDR3 sequence is CASSQVYSNQPQHF. CDR3 bases: TGTGCCAGCAGTCAGGTTTATAGCAATCAGCCCCAGCATTTT.

This clonotype was seen a few times. This rearrangement joins TRBV4-1 to TRBJ1-6; D unclear. Trimming pared 1 base from V and 0 bases from J, leaving 10 bases between. The germline CDR1 and CDR2 sequences are MGHRA and YSYEKL. CDR3 size: 17 residues. The CDR3 DNA follows: TGCGCCAGCAGCCAAGGAGCGGGTCGCTCCTATAATTCACCCCTCCACTTT. Amino acid sequence: CASSQGAGRSYNSPLHF.

The table lists this clonotype with a few counts. The J gene is TRBJ1-2, the V gene TRBV20-1, with D perhaps matching TRBD1 (5 bases). The V end lost 4 bases, the J end lost 0 bases, and 36 bases lay between the germline ends. The CDR3 is 22 amino acids. Per germline, CDR1 DFQATT and CDR2 SNEGSKA (reference sequence). CDR3 residues: CSATPFGAGRESRAFSNYGYTF. The CDR3 DNA sequence: TGCAGTGCTACCCCATTCGGGGCCGGGAGAGAATCCAGGGCCTTCTCTAACTATGGCTACACCTTC.

This clonotype has just a few counts. The chain employs TRBV14 and TRBJ1-2; D unclear. Per germline, CDR1 SGHDN and CDR2 FVKESK. V was trimmed by 4 bases and J by 3 bases, leaving 18 bases between them. The length of the CDR3 is 16 residues. In nucleotides, the CDR3 is TGTGCCAGCAGCCCCGCGGGGAGCCCGGCCTACTATGGCTACACCTTC. Amino acid sequence: CASSPAGSPAYYGYTF.

In its sample, this clonotype was seen many times. V and J are TRBV29-1 and TRBJ2-5; tentatively, D is TRBD2 (6 bases). V lost 8 bases to trimming and J lost 5 bases, with 18 bases between them. The CDR3 is 13 residues long. From germline, CDR1 is SQVTM and CDR2 ANQGSEA. The CDR3 DNA sequence: TGCAGCACCTCCCCGGGGGATGTGGAGACCCAGTACTTC. This gives the protein CSTSPGDVETQYF.

This sequence joins TRBV20-1 and TRBJ1-2; 8 nucleotides line up with TRBD1. Germline assignment: CDR1 DFQATT and CDR2 SNEGSKA (reference sequence). This CDR3 has 12 amino acids. Trimming removed 5 bases from V and 4 bases from J; junction bases left unmatched: 3. As DNA, the CDR3 is TGCAGTGCTTGGACAGGGTCCTATGGCTACACCTTC. Protein sequence: CSAWTGSYGYTF.

A word on this clonotype: A clone one base away is much larger, so this may be a read error. The chain carries TRBV7-3 and TRBJ2-3; D uncertain. In germline, CDR1 is SGHTA, CDR2 FQGTGA. The length of the CDR3 is 13 residues. The V end was cut by 5 bases, the J end by 3 bases, with 9 bases between. CDR3 DNA sequence: TGTGCCAGCAGCCCGGACCAGACAGATACGCAGTATTTT. Its protein product is CASSPDQTDTQYF. Full variable domain (missing parts from reference TRBV7-3 and TRBJ2-3): GAGVSQTPSNKVTEKGKYVELRCDPISGHTALYWYRQSLGQGPEFLIYFQGTGAADDSGLPNDRFFAVRPEGSVSTLKIQRTERGDSAVYLCASSPDQTDTQYFGPGTRLTVL.

This clonotype was found many times. The chain recombines TRBV4-3 with TRBJ2-1; D uncertain. The CDR3 extends over 15 amino acids. Germline values: CDR1 LGHNA, CDR2 YSLEER. V lost 4 bases, J lost 8 bases, and 18 bases lay in between. Written as DNA, the CDR3 is TGCGCCAGCAGCCCACGACAAAGCCCCAAGGATGAGCAGTTCTTC. Protein: CASSPRQSPKDEQFF.